This T cell receptor beta chain derives from a study of T cell clones after liver transplantation. Study in general: Post-transplant blood was tracked for graft-donor-reactive T cell clones identified in a pre-transplant mixed lymphocyte reaction. Patients counted as tolerant after at least one year off all immunosuppression, enzymes not exceeding twice normal. General observations from the study: These preliminary findings come from unstandardized post-transplant sampling times. A larger donor-reactive than third-party decline suggested partial antigen-specific deletion.

Using immunoSEQ multiplex PCR, the repertoire was profiled, and TCRdb retains in-frame clones only, with some absent. The sample holds approximately 100,000 clones, roughly four fifths seen once. As for this clone: Its antigen is still unknown.

This CDR3 contains 16 residues. The J gene is TRBJ1-3, the V gene TRBV21-1; the table assigns TRBD1, which was not confirmed against the DNA. TRBV21-1 counts as a pseudogene. Sequencing used CD4+ T cells from blood, obtained approximately 50 months after liver transplant. This receptor was taken from a human patient who received a liver transplant. The graft donor may have contributed some T cells. CDR3 protein: CASSESQNRAGNTIYF. The CDR3 DNA reads TGTGCCAGCAGCGAGTCCCAAAACAGGGCTGGAAACACCATATATTTT.